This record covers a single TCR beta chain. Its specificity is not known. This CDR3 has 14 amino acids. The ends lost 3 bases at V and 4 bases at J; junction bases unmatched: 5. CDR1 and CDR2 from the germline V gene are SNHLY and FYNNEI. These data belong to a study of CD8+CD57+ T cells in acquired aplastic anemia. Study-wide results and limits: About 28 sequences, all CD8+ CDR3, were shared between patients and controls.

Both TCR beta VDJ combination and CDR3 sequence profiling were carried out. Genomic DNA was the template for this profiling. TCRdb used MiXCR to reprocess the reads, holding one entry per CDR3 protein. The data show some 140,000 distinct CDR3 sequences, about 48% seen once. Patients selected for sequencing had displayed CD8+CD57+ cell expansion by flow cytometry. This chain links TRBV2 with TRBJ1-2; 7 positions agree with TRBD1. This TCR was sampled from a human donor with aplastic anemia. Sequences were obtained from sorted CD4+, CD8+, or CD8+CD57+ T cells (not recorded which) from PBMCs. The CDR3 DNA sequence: TGTGCCAGCAGTGATGTCGGACAGGTCTATGGCTACACCTTC. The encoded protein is CASSDVGQVYGYTF.